The present entry profiles one TCR beta chain with its context. Its antigen remains unidentified. V was shortened by 0 bases and J by 4 bases, with 11 bases between the two germline ends. The CDR3 loop spans 15 amino acids. Per germline, CDR1 SGHDT and CDR2 YYEEEE. These data originate in a study of PD-L1 blockade in urothelial cancer. The overall study: Beginning in about 2014, patients received atezolizumab, given as 1,200 mg intravenously every 3 weeks. Samples of blood were analyzed 3 weeks (second dose) and 6 weeks after treatment start. Points from the study as a whole: When measured at 3 weeks, tumor-associated blood clones expanded more in durable-benefit patients.

Generated by immunoSEQ multiplex PCR, the TCRdb table keeps only in-frame clones and is missing some. Among 50,000 to 65,000 clones, under 90% were seen once, and the ten largest hold roughly 3.2%. Time point here: pretreatment peripheral blood. Patients were living with locally advanced or metastatic urothelial carcinoma. The input for sequencing was PBMCs, taken around atezolizumab (anti-PD-L1) treatment. The receptor comes from a man aged 70 or older with urothelial cancer. This chain links TRBV5-6 with TRBJ1-3; D gene ambiguous. Here the CDR3 reads CASSLGHHPGNTIYF. The CDR3 DNA follows: TGTGCCAGCAGCTTGGGGCATCACCCAGGAAACACCATATATTTT.